Shown below are 26 T cell receptor beta chains from a single sample sequenced in a study of cytomegalovirus exposure and HLA in healthy donors. 13 Jbeta primers and 60 Vbeta primers were used for the PCR. The protocol was immunoSEQ multiplex PCR, while the TCRdb copy is restricted to in-frame clones and leaves out a portion. The sample shows 100,000 to 150,000 clones, 65% to 80% of them seen only once. The specimen sequenced was PBMCs. Every receptor here comes from a middle-aged woman in good health and CMV-seropositive.

Turning to this clone: This specimen includes other DNA sequences encoding the same CDR3. The chain employs TRBV6-1 and TRBJ1-2; 8 bases align to TRBD1. This CDR3 comprises 13 residues. Losses at the gene ends were 5 bases for V and 4 bases for J; bases not matched to a gene: 3. Per the germline V gene, CDR1 is MNHNS and CDR2 is SASEGT. CDR3 nucleotide sequence: TGTGCCAGCAGTCCCAGGGGGCCCTATGGCTACACCTTC. Protein: CASSPRGPYGYTF.

This clone turned up a few times. CDR3 nucleotide sequence: TGTGCCAGCACCCGGACAGGGATAGGCTATGGCTACACCTTC. This codes for CASTRTGIGYGYTF. The genes are TRBV28 and TRBJ1-2; TRBD1 agrees at 8 bases. The ends lost 7 bases at V and 4 bases at J; junction bases unmatched: 8. Germline lookup yields CDR1 MDHEN and CDR2 SYDVKM. The CDR3 totals 14 residues.

The rearrangement joins TRBV28 to TRBJ2-3; 8 positions agree with TRBD1. Germline trimming cut 5 bases from V and 3 bases from J; bases unmatched to any gene: 4. The CDR3 has 14 residues. Germline V gene sequence: CDR1 MDHEN, CDR2 SYDVKM. Written as DNA, the CDR3 is TGTGCCAGCAGTCCTGGACAGGGAACAGATACGCAGTATTTT. Residues: CASSPGQGTDTQYF.

The CDR3 loop is CASSLSRGTNEKLFF. The CDR3 region has the DNA TGTGCCAGCAGCTTAAGCAGGGGAACTAATGAAAAACTGTTTTTT. The chain has TRBV7-2 and TRBJ1-4, with D possibly matching TRBD1 (6 bases). Trimming took 2 bases from V and 1 from J, leaving 8 bases between them. The CDR3 is 15 amino acids. Germline V gene data show CDR1 as SGHTA and CDR2 as FQGNSA.

The chain couples TRBV27 to TRBJ1-5; no clear D gene. The CDR3 has 13 residues. The germline V gene encodes CDR1 MNHEY and CDR2 SMNVEV (reference sequence). The V gene lost 4 bases and the J gene lost 4 bases, with 8 bases spanning the gap. The CDR3 spells CASSSHGNQPQHF. In DNA form, the CDR3 reads TGTGCCAGCAGTTCCCACGGGAATCAGCCCCAGCATTTT.

The rearrangement joins TRBV6-6 to TRBJ2-7; 9 bases map to TRBD1. Germline values: CDR1 MNHNY, CDR2 SVGAGI (reference sequence). The CDR3 length is 15 residues. After removal of 4 bases from V and 3 bases from J, the junction contained 7 bases not matched to a gene. CDR3 sequence: CASSFGQGRDYEQYF. The CDR3 region has the DNA TGTGCCAGCAGTTTCGGACAGGGGCGAGACTACGAGCAGTACTTC.

This chain links TRBV5-1 with TRBJ2-3; 8 nucleotides line up with TRBD1. Trimming took 5 bases from V and 7 from J; bases not matched to a gene: 9. Germline CDR1 SGHRS, CDR2 YFSETQ. CDR3 length equals 14 residues. This chain's CDR3 is CASRYDRGEHTQYF. CDR3 bases: TGCGCCAGCAGATACGACAGGGGTGAACATACGCAGTATTTT. Complete variable domain (other parts from reference TRBV5-1 and TRBJ2-3): KAGVTQTPRYLIKTRGQQVTLSCSPISGHRSVSWYQQTPGQGLQFLFEYFSETQRNKGNFPGRFSGRQFSNSRSEMNVSTLELGDSALYLCASRYDRGEHTQYFGPGTRLTVL.

The count of this clone is one. In DNA form, the CDR3 reads TGTGCCAGCAGCTTTGGGGACAGGGGAGTTGGTACGCAGTATTTT. Its translation is CASSFGDRGVGTQYF. The V gene is TRBV5-4, the J gene TRBJ2-3; 10 nucleotides line up with TRBD1. Germline CDR1 is SGHNT and CDR2 is YYREEE (reference sequence). The junction had 8 bases not matched to a gene; V was cut back by 2 bases and J by 8 bases. This CDR3 has 15 amino acids. Variable domain in full (rest from reference TRBV5-4 and TRBJ2-3): ETGVTQSPTHLIKTRGQQVTLRCSSQSGHNTVSWYQQALGQGPQFIFQYYREEENGRGNFPPRFSGLQFPNYSSELNVNALELDDSALYLCASSFGDRGVGTQYFGPGTRLTVL.

The rearrangement joins TRBV7-8 to TRBJ2-3; D perhaps matches TRBD2 (6 bases). The CDR3 length is 13 residues. Per the germline V gene, CDR1 is SGHVS and CDR2 is FQNEAQ. Trimming pared 4 bases from V and 10 bases from J, leaving 15 bases between. The CDR3 loop reads CASSSTPLAAQYF. CDR3 bases: TGTGCCAGCAGCTCAACCCCTTTAGCGGCGCAGTATTTT.

The chain employs TRBV6-1 and TRBJ2-5; D gene ambiguous. The closer fit of TRBJ2-7 to the DNA end suggests the J call may be wrong. From germline, CDR1 is MNHNS and CDR2 SASEGT. This CDR3 has 13 amino acids. For the CDR3, the DNA is TGTGCCAGCGAGGCTTCCGAAACCTACGAGCAGTACTTC. It codes for CASEASETYEQYF.

This sequence joins TRBV29-1 and TRBJ1-3; no clear D gene. Per germline, CDR1 SQVTM and CDR2 ANQGSEA. Trimming cost V 2 bases and J 0 bases, with 5 bases left between them. The CDR3 is 13 residues long. In DNA, the CDR3 is TGCAGCGTTGAACGGGGCTCTGGAAACACCATATATTTT. Its translation is CSVERGSGNTIYF.

The chain joins TRBV27 to TRBJ2-7; the D gene is possibly TRBD1 (6 bases). The germline CDR1 and CDR2 sequences are MNHEY and SMNVEV (reference sequence). The CDR3 runs to 14 residues. Between the trimmed V and J ends, which lost 5 bases and 2 bases, there was a span of 13 bases. The CDR3, as DNA: TGTGCCAGCAGTCCTCTGACAGGTACCTACGAGCAGTACTTC. Translation: CASSPLTGTYEQYF.

A single count supports this clone. The gene calls are TRBV5-4 and TRBJ2-3; the match to TRBD2 covers 8 bases. The ends lost 2 bases at V and 2 bases at J; junction bases unmatched: 7. This CDR3 spans 16 amino acids. Germline CDR1 reads SGHNT; CDR2 reads YYREEE (reference sequence). DNA of the CDR3: TGTGCCAGCAGCTTAGGTCTAGCGGGTCCCACAGATACGCAGTATTTT. Its protein product is CASSLGLAGPTDTQYF.

V usage is TRBV30 and J usage is TRBJ1-1; no reliable D call. This CDR3 has 14 amino acids. Germline V gives CDR1 GTSNPN, CDR2 SVGIG (reference sequence). V lost 2 bases and J lost 0, with 10 bases in between. The CDR3 DNA sequence: TGTGCCTGGAGTATCTCGGTCATGAACACTGAAGCTTTCTTT. The encoded protein is CAWSISVMNTEAFF.

The CDR3 region is CASSPQGRGYTF. CDR3 in DNA: TGCGCCAGCAGCCCCCAGGGGAGAGGCTACACCTTC. This sequence joins TRBV4-1 and TRBJ1-2, with D tentatively TRBD1 (6 bases). V was pared by 4 bases and J by 8 bases, with 11 bases between. The CDR3 consists of 12 residues. Germline CDR1 MGHRA, CDR2 YSYEKL.

The chain has TRBV5-1 and TRBJ2-6, with D unresolved. Per the germline V gene, CDR1 is SGHRS and CDR2 is YFSETQ. V was shortened by 2 bases and J by 11 bases, with 8 bases between the two germline ends. The CDR3 sequence is 12 residues long. The CDR3 coding sequence is TGCGCCAGCAGCTTAATTACTGACGTCCTGACTTTC. Translated: CASSLITDVLTF.

A word on this clone: Without the conserved terminal phenylalanine or tryptophan, this CDR3 likely stems from a read error. The chain combines TRBV5-1 with TRBJ1-1, with D possibly being TRBD1 (6 bases). V shed 2 bases and J shed 0 bases, with 17 bases lying between them. The CDR3 contains 17 residues. Looked up from germline, CDR1 is SGHRS and CDR2 is YFSETQ. The CDR3, as DNA: TGCGCCAGCAGCTTTCAGACAGGAAACACTATGAACACTGAAGCTTTCCTT. Translating gives CASSFQTGNTMNTEAFL.

The rearrangement joins TRBV2 to TRBJ1-2; TRBD1 matches 7 bases. The CDR3 covers 14 residues. Germline V gene lookup returns CDR1 SNHLY and CDR2 FYNNEI. The trim removed 6 bases at V and 2 bases at J, leaving 6 bases unmatched. The CDR3 DNA is TGTGCCAGCAGACTCGGGGGACAGAACTATGGCTACACCTTC. It specifies CASRLGGQNYGYTF.

The chain is built from TRBV20-1 and TRBJ1-1, with D tentatively TRBD1 (5 bases). Germline assignment: CDR1 DFQATT and CDR2 SNEGSKA (reference sequence). V lost 3 bases, J lost 5 bases, and 7 bases lay in between. The CDR3 consists of 11 residues. The CDR3 is CSARGGTEAFF. Here the CDR3 DNA reads TGCAGTGCTAGGGGGGGAACTGAAGCTTTCTTT.

The chain joins TRBV6-1 to TRBJ2-2, with 7 bases matching TRBD1. Germline V gene sequence: CDR1 MNHNS, CDR2 SASEGT. The CDR3 is 15 amino acids. Trimming cost V 3 bases and J 1 base; bases outside gene matches: 2. In nucleotides, the CDR3 is TGTGCCAGCAGTGATCGGGACAGGAACACCGGGGAGCTGTTTTTT. The encoded protein is CASSDRDRNTGELFF.

This sequence joins TRBV4-1 and TRBJ2-4; D is undetermined. CDR3 length: 15 amino acids. The V and J ends lost 0 bases and 7 bases respectively, with 13 bases between them. Germline V gene data show CDR1 as MGHRA and CDR2 as YSYEKL. As DNA, the CDR3 is TGCGCCAGCAGCCAAGATCTCGTCAGGATGAACATTCAGTACTTC. Translation: CASSQDLVRMNIQYF.

This clone was seen ten or more times. The chain has TRBV9 and TRBJ1-3; weak D call: TRBD1 (5 bases). Germline values: CDR1 SGDLS, CDR2 YYNGEE. V was pared by 0 bases and J by 0 bases, with 13 bases between. The CDR3 spans 17 residues. This CDR3 reads CASSVGWAGISGNTIYF. The CDR3 region has the DNA TGTGCCAGCAGCGTAGGGTGGGCAGGGATCTCTGGAAACACCATATATTTT.

The chain has TRBV7-2 and TRBJ2-1, with 9 bases aligning to TRBD2. CDR3 length equals 16 residues. The germline CDR1 and CDR2 sequences are SGHTA and FQGNSA. J gave up 1 base and V 5 bases, and 6 bases lay outside the gene matches. The CDR3 sequence: CASSPYSGRSYNEQFF. The CDR3 coding sequence is TGTGCCAGCAGCCCATATAGCGGGAGATCCTACAATGAGCAGTTCTTC. Full variable domain (missing parts from reference TRBV7-2 and TRBJ2-1): GAGVSQSPSNKVTEKGKDVELRCDPISGHTALYWYRQSLGQGLEFLIYFQGNSAPDKSGLPSDRFSAERTGGSVSTLTIQRTQQEDSAVYLCASSPYSGRSYNEQFFGPGTRLTVL.

The chain couples TRBV11-2 to TRBJ2-5, with 7 bases matching TRBD1. Germline loops: CDR1 SGHAT, CDR2 FQNNGV. The CDR3 contains 14 residues. Trimming cost V 9 bases and J 2 bases; bases outside gene matches: 9. The CDR3 here is CASSRDSTQETQYF. DNA for the CDR3: TGTGCCAGTAGCAGGGACAGCACTCAAGAGACCCAGTACTTC.

J is TRBJ1-1 and V is TRBV4-1, with a weak D call TRBD1 (5 bases). This CDR3 is built from 17 residues. Between the trimmed V and J ends, which lost 1 base and 4 bases, there was a span of 19 bases. Germline CDR1 and CDR2: MGHRA and YSYEKL. In DNA, the CDR3 is TGCGCCAGCAGCCAAGCCAGGGATAAGACCTTGGGCACTGAAGCTTTCTTT. This encodes CASSQARDKTLGTEAFF.

The gene calls are TRBV14 and TRBJ2-7, with 11 bases fitting TRBD2. Losses at the gene ends were 8 bases for V and 6 bases for J; bases not matched to a gene: 9. Per the germline V gene, CDR1 is SGHDN and CDR2 is FVKESK. The CDR3 is made up of 14 amino acids. The CDR3 coding sequence is TGTGCCAGCGGTGGGTCACTAGCGGGAGTCGAGCAGTACTTC. This encodes CASGGSLAGVEQYF. The variable domain in full, completed from reference TRBV14 and TRBJ2-7, reads EAGVTQFPSHSVIEKGQTVTLRCDPISGHDNLYWYRRVMGKEIKFLLHFVKESKQDESGMPNNRFLAERTGGTYSTLKVQPAELEDSGVYFCASGGSLAGVEQYFGPGTRLTVT.